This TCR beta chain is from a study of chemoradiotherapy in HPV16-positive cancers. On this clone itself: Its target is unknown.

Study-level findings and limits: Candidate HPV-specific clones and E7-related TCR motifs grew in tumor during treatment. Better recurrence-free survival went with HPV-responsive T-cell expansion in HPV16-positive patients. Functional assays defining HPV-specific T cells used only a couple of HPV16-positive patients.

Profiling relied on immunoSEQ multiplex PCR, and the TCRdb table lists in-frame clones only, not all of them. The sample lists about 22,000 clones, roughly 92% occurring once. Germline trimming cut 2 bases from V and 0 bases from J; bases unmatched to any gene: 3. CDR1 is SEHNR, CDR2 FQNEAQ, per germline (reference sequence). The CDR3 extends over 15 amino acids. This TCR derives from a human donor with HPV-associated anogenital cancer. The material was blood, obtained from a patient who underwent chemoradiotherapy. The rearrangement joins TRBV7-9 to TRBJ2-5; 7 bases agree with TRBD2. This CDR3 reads CASSLPGTNQETQYF. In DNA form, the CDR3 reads TGTGCCAGCAGCTTACCGGGGACTAACCAAGAGACCCAGTACTTC.